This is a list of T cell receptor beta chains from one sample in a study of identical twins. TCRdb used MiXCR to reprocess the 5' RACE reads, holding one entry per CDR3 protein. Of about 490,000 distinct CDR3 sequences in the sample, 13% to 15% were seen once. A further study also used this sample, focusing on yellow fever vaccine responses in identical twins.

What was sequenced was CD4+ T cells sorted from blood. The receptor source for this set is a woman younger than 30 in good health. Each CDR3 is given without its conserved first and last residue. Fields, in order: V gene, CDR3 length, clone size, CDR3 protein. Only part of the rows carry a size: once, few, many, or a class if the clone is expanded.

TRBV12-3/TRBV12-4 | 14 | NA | ASSLLPRQKNTEAF
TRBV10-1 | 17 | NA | ASSESTSGTTWAPNEQF
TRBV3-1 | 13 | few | ASGRRGQKNTEAF
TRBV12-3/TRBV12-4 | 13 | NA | ASSQTSGGQETQY
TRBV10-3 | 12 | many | AIKTGPSTDTQY
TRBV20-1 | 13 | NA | SAREGAGGIYEQY
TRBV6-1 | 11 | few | ASSPVGDYGYT
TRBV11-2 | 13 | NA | ASSRGLDSYNEQF
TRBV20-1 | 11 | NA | SALINRGYGYT
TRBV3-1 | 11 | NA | ASSQGLDYEQF
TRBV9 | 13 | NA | AATPGTSRTGEQF
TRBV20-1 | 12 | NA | SAPSGNTTGELF
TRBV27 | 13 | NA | ASSSSGGAYNTQY
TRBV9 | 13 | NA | ASSVEFSSYNEQF
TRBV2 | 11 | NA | ASTELAGEGPF
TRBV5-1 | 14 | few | ASSLGLAGVGTEAF
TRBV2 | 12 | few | ASRLAGASYEQY
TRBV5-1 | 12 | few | ASSLAPNNSPLH
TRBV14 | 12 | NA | ASSQALRSYEQY
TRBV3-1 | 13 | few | ASSQARGGGTEAF
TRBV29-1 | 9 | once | SVEDRQHYT
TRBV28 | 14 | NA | ASSLSVTGATGELF
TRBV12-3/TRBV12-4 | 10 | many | ASSQLGYEQY
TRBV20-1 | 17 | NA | SARRLPGLAGLSSYEQY
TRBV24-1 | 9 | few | ATSEAGAQF
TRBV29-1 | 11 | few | SVRRANTGELF
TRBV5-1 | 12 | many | ASSFTENQETQY
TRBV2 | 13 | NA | ASSPEGRYTGELF
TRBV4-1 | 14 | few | ASSQGLRDYQNIQY
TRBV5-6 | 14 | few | ASSLGGLAGTETQY
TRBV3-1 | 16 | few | ASSPGTGFSAGANVLT
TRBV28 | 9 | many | ASSLSFEQY
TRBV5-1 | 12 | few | ASSLATGENIQY
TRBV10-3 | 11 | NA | AITSDRGDGYT
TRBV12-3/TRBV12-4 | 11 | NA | ASSLAGVSEQY
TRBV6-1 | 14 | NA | ASSMGQTYSNQPQH
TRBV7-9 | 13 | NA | ATARTGGFQETQY
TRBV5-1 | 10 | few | ASKRGSTEAF
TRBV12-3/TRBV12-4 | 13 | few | ASTPGRSSYNEQF
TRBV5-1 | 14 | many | ASSLGGSGRGDIQY
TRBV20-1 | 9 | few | AGRGGDEQY
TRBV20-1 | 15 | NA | SAKIPSGRLSYNEQF
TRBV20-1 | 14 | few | SARPVAGVSYNEQF
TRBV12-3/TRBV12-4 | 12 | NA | ASSPGLAGVEQF
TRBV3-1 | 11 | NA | ASSVIRTDTQY
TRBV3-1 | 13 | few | ASSRTGVLTNEQF
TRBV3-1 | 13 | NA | ASSRGGAGQDTQY
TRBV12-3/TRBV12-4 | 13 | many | ASSLGLWGSTEAF
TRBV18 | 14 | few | ASSPGLAGEAYEQY
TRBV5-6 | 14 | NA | ASSNRQRRSENEQF
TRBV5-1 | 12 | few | ASSFGGFQETQY